This entry features one T cell receptor beta chain sequence. Its specificity is unknown. This record comes from a study of cytomegalovirus exposure and HLA in healthy donors. Study-wide results and limits: In a later analysis, a genetic analysis reported fewer productive-TCR N-insertions in an Asian-associated ancestry cluster than the cohort average.

A multiplex PCR was run with 60 Vbeta primers and 13 Jbeta primers. Method: immunoSEQ multiplex PCR; TCRdb's copy keeps in-frame clones and lacks some. The sample lists 90,000 to 100,000 clones; under 85% were seen once. The sequencing sample was made of PBMCs. The TCR was taken from a man aged 35-49 years in good health and CMV-seronegative.

The CDR3 sequence is CASSLFGTGPYEQYF. The CDR3 DNA follows: TGTGCCAGCAGCTTGTTCGGGACAGGGCCATACGAGCAGTACTTC. This sequence joins TRBV5-4 and TRBJ2-7; 9 bases match TRBD1. The CDR3 sequence is 15 residues long. Germline V lookup: CDR1 SGHNT, CDR2 YYREEE (reference sequence). V shed 1 base, J shed 4 bases, and the junction held 6 bases outside the gene matches.